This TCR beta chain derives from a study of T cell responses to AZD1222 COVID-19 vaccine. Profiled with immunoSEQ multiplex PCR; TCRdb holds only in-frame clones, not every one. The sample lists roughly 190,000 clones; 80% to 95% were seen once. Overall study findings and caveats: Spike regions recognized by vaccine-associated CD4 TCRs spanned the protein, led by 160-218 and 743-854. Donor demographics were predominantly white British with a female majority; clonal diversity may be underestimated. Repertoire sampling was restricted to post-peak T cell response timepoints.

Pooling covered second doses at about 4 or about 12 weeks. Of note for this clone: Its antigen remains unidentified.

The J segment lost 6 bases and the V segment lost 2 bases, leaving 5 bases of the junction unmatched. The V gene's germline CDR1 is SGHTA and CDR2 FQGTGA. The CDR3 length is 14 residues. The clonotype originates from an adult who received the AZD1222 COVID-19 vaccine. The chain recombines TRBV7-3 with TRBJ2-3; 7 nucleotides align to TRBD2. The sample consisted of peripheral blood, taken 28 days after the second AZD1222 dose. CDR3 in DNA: TGTGCCAGCAGCTTAGCCAGCGGGATGGATACGCAGTATTTT. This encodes CASSLASGMDTQYF. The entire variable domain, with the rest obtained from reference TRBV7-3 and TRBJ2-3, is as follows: GAGVSQTPSNKVTEKGKYVELRCDPISGHTALYWYRQSLGQGPEFLIYFQGTGAADDSGLPNDRFFAVRPEGSVSTLKIQRTERGDSAVYLCASSLASGMDTQYFGPGTRLTVL.